This entry lists 6 T cell receptor beta chains sequenced from one sample in a study of siplizumab effects on memory and regulatory T cells. Using immunoSEQ multiplex PCR, the repertoire was profiled, and TCRdb retains in-frame clones only, with some absent. The repertoire consists of about 80,000 clones, with 85% to 95% occurring once and the leading ten covering under 20%. Sequencing input: CD8+ T cells sorted from blood. The receptors shown here come from a human donor in good health.

The chain joins TRBV12-5 to TRBJ2-7; D is perhaps TRBD2 (6 bases). Germline loops: CDR1 LGHNT, CDR2 FRNRAP. V lost 2 bases to trimming and J lost 3 bases, with 17 bases between them. This CDR3 has 16 amino acids. Here the CDR3 reads CASGLIPTSTLYEQYF. The CDR3 region has the DNA TGTGCTAGTGGTTTGATCCCGACTAGTACCCTCTACGAGCAGTACTTC.

The CDR3 spells CASSYSMSYEQYF. The CDR3 DNA follows: TGTGCCAGCAGTTACTCGATGAGCTACGAGCAGTACTTC. The chain uses TRBV6-5 and TRBJ2-7; unclear D gene. The CDR3 is 13 residues long. Germline lookup yields CDR1 MNHEY and CDR2 SVGAGI. V lost 0 bases and J 3 bases, leaving 6 bases between the germline ends.

The DNA of the CDR3 is TGTGCCAGCAGTGAGCTCTTGGGCTATGGCTACACCTTC. This codes for CASSELLGYGYTF. J is TRBJ1-2 and V is TRBV6-1; D gene unclear. The V gene's germline CDR1 is MNHNS and CDR2 SASEGT. The CDR3 has 13 amino acids. V gave up 3 bases and J gave up 4 bases, with 9 bases separating them.

The chain is built from TRBV6-5 and TRBJ2-3; D not resolved. V lost 0 bases and J 2 bases, leaving 6 bases between the germline ends. Germline V lookup: CDR1 MNHEY, CDR2 SVGAGI. CDR3 length equals 14 residues. The CDR3 coding sequence is TGTGCCAGCAGTTACTCTGGCCCCACAGATACGCAGTATTTT. It encodes CASSYSGPTDTQYF.

J is TRBJ2-2 and V is TRBV4-1; D gene uncertain. Deletions cut 2 bases from V and 1 base from J, with 11 bases between. The CDR3 runs 16 residues. CDR1 and CDR2 from the germline V gene are MGHRA and YSYEKL. The CDR3 protein is CASSQKTHENTGELFF. The DNA for the CDR3 is TGCGCCAGCAGCCAAAAAACTCACGAGAACACCGGGGAGCTGTTTTTT.

This sequence joins TRBV7-9 and TRBJ2-1; D is unclear. The CDR3 consists of 13 residues. Germline loops: CDR1 SEHNR, CDR2 FQNEAQ (reference sequence). The V end lost 4 bases, the J end lost 5 bases, and 9 bases lay between the germline ends. CDR3 sequence: CASSSQNNNEQFF. The CDR3 DNA reads TGTGCCAGCAGCTCTCAGAATAACAATGAGCAGTTCTTC.